One T cell receptor (beta chain) is described in this entry. This CDR3 contains 18 residues. The ends lost 6 bases at V and 0 bases at J; junction bases unmatched: 14. CDR1 is SGHNT, CDR2 YYREEE, per germline (reference sequence). Only in-frame clones appear in the TCRdb table, and some are missing; sequencing was by immunoSEQ multiplex PCR. The sample includes about 260,000 clones, around 87% of them seen just once. The data originate from a study of blood T cell repertoires in COVID-19. The clonotype originates from a woman aged 55-75 years with COVID-19, enrolled during active disease. The sequenced sample consisted of peripheral blood. This rearrangement joins TRBV5-4 to TRBJ2-1; 8 bases line up with TRBD1. CDR3 in amino acids: CASKTHRGASASYNEQFF. The CDR3 DNA reads as TGTGCCAGCAAAACACACAGGGGGGCTAGCGCCTCCTACAATGAGCAGTTCTTC.